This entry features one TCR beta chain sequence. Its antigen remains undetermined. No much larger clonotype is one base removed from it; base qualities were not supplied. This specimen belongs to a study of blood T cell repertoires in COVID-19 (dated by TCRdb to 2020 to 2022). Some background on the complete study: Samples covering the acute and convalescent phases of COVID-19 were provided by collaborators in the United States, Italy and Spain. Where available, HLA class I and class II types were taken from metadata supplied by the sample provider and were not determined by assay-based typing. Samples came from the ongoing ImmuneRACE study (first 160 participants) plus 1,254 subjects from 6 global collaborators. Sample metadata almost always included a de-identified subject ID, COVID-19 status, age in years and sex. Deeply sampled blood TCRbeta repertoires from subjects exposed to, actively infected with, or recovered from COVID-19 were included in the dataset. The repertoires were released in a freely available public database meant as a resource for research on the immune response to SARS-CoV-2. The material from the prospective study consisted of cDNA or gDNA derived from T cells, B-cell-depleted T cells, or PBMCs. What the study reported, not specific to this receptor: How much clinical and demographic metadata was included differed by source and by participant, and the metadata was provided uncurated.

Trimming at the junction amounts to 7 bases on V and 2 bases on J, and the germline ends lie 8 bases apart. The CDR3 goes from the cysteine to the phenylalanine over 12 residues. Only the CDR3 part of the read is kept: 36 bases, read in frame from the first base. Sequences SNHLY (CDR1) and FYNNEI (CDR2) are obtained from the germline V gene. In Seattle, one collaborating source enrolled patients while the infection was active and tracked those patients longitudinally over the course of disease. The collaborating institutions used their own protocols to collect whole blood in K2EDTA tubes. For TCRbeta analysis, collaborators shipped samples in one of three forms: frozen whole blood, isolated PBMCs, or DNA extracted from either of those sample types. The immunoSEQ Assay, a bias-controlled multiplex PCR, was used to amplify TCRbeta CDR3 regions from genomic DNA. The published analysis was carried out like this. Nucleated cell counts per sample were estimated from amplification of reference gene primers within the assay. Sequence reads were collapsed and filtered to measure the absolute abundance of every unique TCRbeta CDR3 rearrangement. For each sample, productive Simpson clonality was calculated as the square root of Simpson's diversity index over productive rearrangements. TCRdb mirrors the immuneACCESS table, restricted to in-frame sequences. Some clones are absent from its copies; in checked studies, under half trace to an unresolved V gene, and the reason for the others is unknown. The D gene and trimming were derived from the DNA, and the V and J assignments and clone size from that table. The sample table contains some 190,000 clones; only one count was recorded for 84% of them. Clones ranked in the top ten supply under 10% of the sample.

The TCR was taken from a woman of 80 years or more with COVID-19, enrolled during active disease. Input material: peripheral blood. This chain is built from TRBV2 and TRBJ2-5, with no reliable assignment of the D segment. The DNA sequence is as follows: TGTGCCAGCACGGTACAGCAAGAGACCCAGTACTTC. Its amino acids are CASTVQQETQYF. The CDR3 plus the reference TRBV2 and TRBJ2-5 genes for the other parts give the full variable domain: EPEVTQTPSHQVTQMGQEVILRCVPISNHLYFYWYRQILGQKVEFLVSFYNNEISEKSEIFDDQFSVERPDGSNFTLKIRSTKLEDSAMYFCASTVQQETQYFGPGTRLLVL.